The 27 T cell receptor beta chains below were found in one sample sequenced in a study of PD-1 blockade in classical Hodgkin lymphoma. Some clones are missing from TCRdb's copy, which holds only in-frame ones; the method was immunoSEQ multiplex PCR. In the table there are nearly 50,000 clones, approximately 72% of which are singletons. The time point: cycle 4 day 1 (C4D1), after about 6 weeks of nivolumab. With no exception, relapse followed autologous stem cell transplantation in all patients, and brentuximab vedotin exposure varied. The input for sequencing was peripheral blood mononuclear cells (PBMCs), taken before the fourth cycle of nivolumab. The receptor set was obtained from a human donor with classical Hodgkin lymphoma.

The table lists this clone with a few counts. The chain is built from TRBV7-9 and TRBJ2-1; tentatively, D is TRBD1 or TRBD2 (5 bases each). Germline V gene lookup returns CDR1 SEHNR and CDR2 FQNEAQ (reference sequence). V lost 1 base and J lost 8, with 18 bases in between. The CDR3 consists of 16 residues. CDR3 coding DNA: TGTGCCAGCAGCTTAGGGGAGACGGAACAGGCCGATGAGCAGTTCTTC. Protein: CASSLGETEQADEQFF. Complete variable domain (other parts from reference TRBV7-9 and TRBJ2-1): DTGVSQNPRHKITKRGQNVTFRCDPISEHNRLYWYRQTLGQGPEFLTYFQNEAQLEKSRLLSDRFSAERPKGSFSTLEIQRTEQGDSAMYLCASSLGETEQADEQFFGPGTRLTVL.

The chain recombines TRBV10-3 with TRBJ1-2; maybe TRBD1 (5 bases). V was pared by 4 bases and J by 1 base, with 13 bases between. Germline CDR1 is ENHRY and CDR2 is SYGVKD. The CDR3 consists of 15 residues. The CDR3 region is CAISADRRDNYGYTF. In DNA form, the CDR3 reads TGTGCCATCAGTGCCGACAGAAGGGATAACTATGGCTACACCTTC.

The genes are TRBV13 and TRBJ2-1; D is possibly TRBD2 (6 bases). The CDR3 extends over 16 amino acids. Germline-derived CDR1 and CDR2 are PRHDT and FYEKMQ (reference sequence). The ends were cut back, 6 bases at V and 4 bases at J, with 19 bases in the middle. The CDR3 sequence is CASRSTALADYNEQFF. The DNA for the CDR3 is TGTGCCAGCAGGTCCACAGCACTAGCCGATTACAATGAGCAGTTCTTC.

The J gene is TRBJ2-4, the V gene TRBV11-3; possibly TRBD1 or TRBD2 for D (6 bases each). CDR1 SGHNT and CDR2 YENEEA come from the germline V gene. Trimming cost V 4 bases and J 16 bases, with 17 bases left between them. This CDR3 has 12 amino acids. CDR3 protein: CASSSPRGHQYF. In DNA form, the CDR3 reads TGTGCCAGCAGCTCCCCCCGGGGGCACCAATACTTC.

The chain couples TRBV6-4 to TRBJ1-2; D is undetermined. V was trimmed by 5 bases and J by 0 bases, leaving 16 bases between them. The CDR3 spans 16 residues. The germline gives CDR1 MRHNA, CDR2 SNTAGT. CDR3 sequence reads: CASSPSDLAANYGYTF. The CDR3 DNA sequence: TGTGCCAGCAGTCCTTCCGATTTGGCAGCTAACTATGGCTACACCTTC.

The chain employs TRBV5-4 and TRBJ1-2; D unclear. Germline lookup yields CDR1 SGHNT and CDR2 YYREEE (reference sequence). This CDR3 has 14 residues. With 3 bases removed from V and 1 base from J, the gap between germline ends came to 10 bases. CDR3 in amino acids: CASSSQSLNYGYTF. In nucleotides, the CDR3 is TGTGCCAGCAGCTCCCAATCTCTTAACTATGGCTACACCTTC.

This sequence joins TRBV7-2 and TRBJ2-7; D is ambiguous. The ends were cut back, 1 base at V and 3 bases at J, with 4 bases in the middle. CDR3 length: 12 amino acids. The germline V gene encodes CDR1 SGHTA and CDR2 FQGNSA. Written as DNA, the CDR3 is TGTGCCAGCAGCTTAGGAAGCTACGAGCAGTACTTC. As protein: CASSLGSYEQYF.

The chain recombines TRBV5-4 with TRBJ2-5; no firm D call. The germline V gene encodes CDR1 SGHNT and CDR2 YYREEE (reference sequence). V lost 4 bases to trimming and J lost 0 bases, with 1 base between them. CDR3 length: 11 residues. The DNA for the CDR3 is TGTGCCAGCAGCGACCAAGAGACCCAGTACTTC. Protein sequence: CASSDQETQYF. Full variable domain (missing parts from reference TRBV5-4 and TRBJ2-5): ETGVTQSPTHLIKTRGQQVTLRCSSQSGHNTVSWYQQALGQGPQFIFQYYREEENGRGNFPPRFSGLQFPNYSSELNVNALELDDSALYLCASSDQETQYFGPGTRLLVL.

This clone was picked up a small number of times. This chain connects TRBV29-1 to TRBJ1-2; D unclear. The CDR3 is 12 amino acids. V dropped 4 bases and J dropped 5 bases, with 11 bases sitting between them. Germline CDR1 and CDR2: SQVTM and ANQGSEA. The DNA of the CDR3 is TGCAGCGTTGGAATAGGAGCATATGGCTACACCTTC. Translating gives CSVGIGAYGYTF.

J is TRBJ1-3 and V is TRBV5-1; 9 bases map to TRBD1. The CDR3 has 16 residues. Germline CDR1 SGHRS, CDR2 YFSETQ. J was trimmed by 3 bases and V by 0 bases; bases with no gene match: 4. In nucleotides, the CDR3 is TGCGCCAGCAGCTTGGACAGGGGGCTTAATGGAAACACCATATATTTT. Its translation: CASSLDRGLNGNTIYF. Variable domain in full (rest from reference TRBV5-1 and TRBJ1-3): KAGVTQTPRYLIKTRGQQVTLSCSPISGHRSVSWYQQTPGQGLQFLFEYFSETQRNKGNFPGRFSGRQFSNSRSEMNVSTLELGDSALYLCASSLDRGLNGNTIYFGEGSWLTVV.

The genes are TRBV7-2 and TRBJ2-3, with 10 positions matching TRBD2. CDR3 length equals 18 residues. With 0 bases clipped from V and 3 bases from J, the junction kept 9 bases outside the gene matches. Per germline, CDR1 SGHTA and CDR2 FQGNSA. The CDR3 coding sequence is TGTGCCAGCAGCTTAGCGAGGGTAGCGGGAGGAATTACAGATACGCAGTATTTT. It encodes CASSLARVAGGITDTQYF.

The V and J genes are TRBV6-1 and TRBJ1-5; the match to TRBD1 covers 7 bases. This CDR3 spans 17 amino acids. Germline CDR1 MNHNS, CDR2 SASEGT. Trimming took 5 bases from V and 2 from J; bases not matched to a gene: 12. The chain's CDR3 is CASSKVGQVGRNQPQHF. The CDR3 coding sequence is TGTGCCAGCAGTAAAGTCGGACAGGTTGGTCGCAATCAGCCCCAGCATTTT.

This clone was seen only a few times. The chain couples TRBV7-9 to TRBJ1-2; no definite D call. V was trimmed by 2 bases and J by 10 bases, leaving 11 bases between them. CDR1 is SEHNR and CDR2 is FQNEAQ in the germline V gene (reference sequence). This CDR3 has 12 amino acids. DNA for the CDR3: TGTGCCAGCAGCTTATCTGGCTGGGACTACACCTTC. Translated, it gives CASSLSGWDYTF.

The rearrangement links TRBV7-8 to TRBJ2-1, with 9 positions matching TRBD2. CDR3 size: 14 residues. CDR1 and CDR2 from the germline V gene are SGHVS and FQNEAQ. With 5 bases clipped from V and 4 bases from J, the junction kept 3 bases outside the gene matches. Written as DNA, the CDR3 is TGTGCCAGCAGCCGACTAGCGGATTACAATGAGCAGTTCTTC. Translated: CASSRLADYNEQFF.

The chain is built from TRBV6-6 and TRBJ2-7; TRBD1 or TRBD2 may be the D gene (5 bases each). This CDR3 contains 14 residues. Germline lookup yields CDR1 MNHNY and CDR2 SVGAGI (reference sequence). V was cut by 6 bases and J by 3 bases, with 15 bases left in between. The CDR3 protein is CASSSWDDGYEQYF. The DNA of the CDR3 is TGTGCCAGCAGCTCTTGGGACGACGGCTACGAGCAGTACTTC.

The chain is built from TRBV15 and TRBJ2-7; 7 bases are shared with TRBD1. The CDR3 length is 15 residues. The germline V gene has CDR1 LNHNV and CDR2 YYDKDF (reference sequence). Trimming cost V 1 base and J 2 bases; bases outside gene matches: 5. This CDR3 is CATSRVETGTYEQYF. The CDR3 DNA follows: TGTGCCACCAGCAGAGTAGAGACAGGGACCTACGAGCAGTACTTC.

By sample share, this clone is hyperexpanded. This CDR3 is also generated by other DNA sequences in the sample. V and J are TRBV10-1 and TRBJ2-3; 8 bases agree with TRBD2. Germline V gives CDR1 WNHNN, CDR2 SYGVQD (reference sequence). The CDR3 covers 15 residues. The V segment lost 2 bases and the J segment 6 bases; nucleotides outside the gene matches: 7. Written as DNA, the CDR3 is TGCGCCAGCAGTGAGGGAAGCGGGAGAACGGATACGCAGTATTTT. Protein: CASSEGSGRTDTQYF.

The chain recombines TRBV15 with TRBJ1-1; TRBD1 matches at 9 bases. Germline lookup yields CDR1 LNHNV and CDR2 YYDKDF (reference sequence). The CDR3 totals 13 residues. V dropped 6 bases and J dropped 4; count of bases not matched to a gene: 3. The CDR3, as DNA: TGTGCCACCAGTTTGACAGGGGGCACTGAAGCTTTCTTT. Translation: CATSLTGGTEAFF.

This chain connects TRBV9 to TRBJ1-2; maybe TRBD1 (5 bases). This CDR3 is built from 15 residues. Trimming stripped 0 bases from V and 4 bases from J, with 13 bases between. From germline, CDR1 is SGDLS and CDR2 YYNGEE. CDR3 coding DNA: TGTGCCAGCAGCGTAGAGGCAGGGTTGACCTATGGCTACACCTTC. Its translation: CASSVEAGLTYGYTF.

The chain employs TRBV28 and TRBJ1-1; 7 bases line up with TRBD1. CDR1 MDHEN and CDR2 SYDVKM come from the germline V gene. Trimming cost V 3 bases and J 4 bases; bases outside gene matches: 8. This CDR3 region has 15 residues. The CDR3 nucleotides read TGTGCCAGCAGTTTCCTTGACAGGGCCCCCACTGAAGCTTTCTTT. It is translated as CASSFLDRAPTEAFF.

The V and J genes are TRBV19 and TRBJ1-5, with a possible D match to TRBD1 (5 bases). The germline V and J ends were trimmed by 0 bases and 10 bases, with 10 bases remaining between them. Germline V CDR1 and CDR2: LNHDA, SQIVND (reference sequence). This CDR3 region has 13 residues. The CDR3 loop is CASSIDIRGPQHF. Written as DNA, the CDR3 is TGTGCCAGTAGTATAGATATAAGGGGACCCCAGCATTTT.

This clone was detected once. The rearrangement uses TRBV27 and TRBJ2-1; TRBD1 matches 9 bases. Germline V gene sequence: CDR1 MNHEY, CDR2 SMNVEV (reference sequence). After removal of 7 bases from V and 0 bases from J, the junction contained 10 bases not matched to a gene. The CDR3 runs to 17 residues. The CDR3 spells CASTFSRTGVSYNEQFF. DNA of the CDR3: TGTGCCAGCACCTTCTCCCGGACAGGGGTCTCCTACAATGAGCAGTTCTTC.

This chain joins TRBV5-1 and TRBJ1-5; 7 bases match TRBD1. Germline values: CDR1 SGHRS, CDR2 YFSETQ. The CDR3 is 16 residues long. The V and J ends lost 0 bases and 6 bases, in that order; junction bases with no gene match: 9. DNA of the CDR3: TGCGCCAGCAGCTTGGTACCCTCCCAGGGGGTTCAGCCCCAGCATTTT. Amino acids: CASSLVPSQGVQPQHF.

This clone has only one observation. The CDR3 DNA is TGTGCCAGCAGTGGGATTTTCGGGACGGGTGGAAACACCATATATTTT. Translating it yields CASSGIFGTGGNTIYF. The V and J genes are TRBV6-1 and TRBJ1-3, with D possibly being TRBD1 (5 bases). Germline CDR1 is MNHNS and CDR2 is SASEGT. Trimming took 4 bases from V and 3 from J, leaving 16 bases between them. The CDR3 sequence is 16 residues long.

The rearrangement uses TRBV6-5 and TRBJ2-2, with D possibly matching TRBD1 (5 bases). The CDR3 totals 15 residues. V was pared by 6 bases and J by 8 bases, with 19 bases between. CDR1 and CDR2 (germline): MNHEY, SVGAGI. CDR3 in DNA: TGTGCCAGCAGCCTAACGACAGCCCCCCCGGGGGAGCTGTTTTTT. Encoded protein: CASSLTTAPPGELFF.

The CDR3 sequence is CASSEVHISNSPLHF. The CDR3 nucleotides are TGTGCCAGCAGTGAAGTGCACATCAGTAATTCACCCCTCCACTTT. The rearrangement joins TRBV2 to TRBJ1-6, with D uncertain. Germline CDR1 and CDR2: SNHLY and FYNNEI. The V gene lost 1 base and the J gene lost 6 bases, with 10 bases spanning the gap. This CDR3 spans 15 amino acids.

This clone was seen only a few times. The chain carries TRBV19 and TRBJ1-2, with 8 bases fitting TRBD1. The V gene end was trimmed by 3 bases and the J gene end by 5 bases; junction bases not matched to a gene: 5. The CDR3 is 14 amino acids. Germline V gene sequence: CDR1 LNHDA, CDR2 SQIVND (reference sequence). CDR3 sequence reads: CASSIDRGWYGYTF. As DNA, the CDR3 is TGTGCCAGTAGTATCGACAGGGGATGGTATGGCTACACCTTC.